This TCR beta chain came from a study of CD4 T cell repertoires in COVID-19. Study-level information: Relabeled CFSE-low cells, IL-2-expanded for about nine days, met spikes from other coronaviruses. Study conclusions and caveats: Suggested intraclonal diversification: top SARS-CoV-2-reactive clonotypes appeared in two or three memory subsets.

Stimulation with autologous monocytes and recombinant SARS-CoV-2 spike or nucleoprotein produced proliferating antigen-reactive T cell lines. V lost 0 bases to trimming and J lost 0 bases, with 7 bases between them. The CDR3 runs 15 residues. The V gene's germline CDR1 is SGDLS and CDR2 YYNGEE. The assay was immunoSEQ multiplex PCR, and TCRdb's table has in-frame clones only and misses some. In the table there are about 380 clones, about 30% of which are singletons. By its share, this clone is large (0.1 to 1%). Its antigen remains unidentified. This receptor was identified in a human donor who had COVID-19. The material was effector memory CD4+ T cells, cultured in vitro, obtained after recovery from COVID-19. This chain joins TRBV9 and TRBJ2-1, with D possibly TRBD2 on 6 matching bases. In DNA form, the CDR3 reads TGTGCCAGCAGCGTAGCTAGCGCCTCCTACAATGAGCAGTTCTTC. Encoded protein: CASSVASASYNEQFF. Filled out from reference TRBV9 and TRBJ2-1, the complete variable domain reads DSGVTQTPKHLITATGQRVTLRCSPRSGDLSVYWYQQSLDQGLQFLIQYYNGEERAKGNILERFSAQQFPDLHSELNLSSLELGDSALYFCASSVASASYNEQFFGPGTRLTVL.